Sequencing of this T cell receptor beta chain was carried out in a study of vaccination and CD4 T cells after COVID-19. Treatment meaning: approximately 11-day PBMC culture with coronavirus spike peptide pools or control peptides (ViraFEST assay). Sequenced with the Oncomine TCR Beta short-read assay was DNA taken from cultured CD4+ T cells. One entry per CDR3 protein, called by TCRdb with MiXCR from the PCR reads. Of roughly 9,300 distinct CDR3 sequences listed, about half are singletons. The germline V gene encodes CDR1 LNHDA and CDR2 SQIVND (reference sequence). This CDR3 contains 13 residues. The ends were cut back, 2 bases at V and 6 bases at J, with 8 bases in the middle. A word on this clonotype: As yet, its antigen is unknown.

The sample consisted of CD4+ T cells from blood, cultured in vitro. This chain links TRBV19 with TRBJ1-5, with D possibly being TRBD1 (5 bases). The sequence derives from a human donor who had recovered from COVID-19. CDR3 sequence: CASSIWGGQPQHF. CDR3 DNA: TGTGCCAGTAGTATATGGGGCGGTCAGCCCCAGCATTTT. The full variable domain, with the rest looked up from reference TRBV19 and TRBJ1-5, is DGGITQSPKYLFRKEGQNVTLSCEQNLNHDAMYWYRQDPGQGLRLIYYSQIVNDFQKGDIAEGYSVSREKKESFPLTVTSAQKNPTAFYLCASSIWGGQPQHFGDGTRLSIL.